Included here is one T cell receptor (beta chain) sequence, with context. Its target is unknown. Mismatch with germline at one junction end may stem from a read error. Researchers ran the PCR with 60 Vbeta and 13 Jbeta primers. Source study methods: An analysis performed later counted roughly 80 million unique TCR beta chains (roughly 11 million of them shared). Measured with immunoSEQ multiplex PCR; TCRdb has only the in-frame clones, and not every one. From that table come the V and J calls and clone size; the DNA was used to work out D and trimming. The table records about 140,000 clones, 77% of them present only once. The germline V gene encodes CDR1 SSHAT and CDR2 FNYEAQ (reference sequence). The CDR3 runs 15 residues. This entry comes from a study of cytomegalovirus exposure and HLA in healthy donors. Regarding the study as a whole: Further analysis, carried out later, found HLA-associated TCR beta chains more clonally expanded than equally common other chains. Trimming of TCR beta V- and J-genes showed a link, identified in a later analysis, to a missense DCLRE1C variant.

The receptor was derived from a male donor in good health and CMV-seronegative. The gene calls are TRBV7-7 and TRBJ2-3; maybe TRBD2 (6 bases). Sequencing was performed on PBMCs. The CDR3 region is CASSHTRGLTDTQYF. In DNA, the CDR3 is TGTGCTAGCAGCCATACTAGGGGACTCACAGATACGCAGTATTTT.